This is a list of T cell receptor beta chains from one sample in a study of cytomegalovirus exposure and HLA in healthy donors. Method: immunoSEQ multiplex PCR; TCRdb's copy keeps in-frame clones and lacks some. The sample has 75,000 to 100,000 clones, 70% to 80% seen once. The sequenced material came from PBMCs. Receptor source: a man in his forties or fifties in good health and CMV-seronegative. CDR3s include the opening cysteine and the closing phenylalanine or tryptophan. The D gene is left open where the match is weak. Not every row has a clone size; where given, it reads once, few, many or a size class.

j_gene,v_gene,abundance,d_gene,CDR3nt,CDR3aa
TRBJ1-5,TRBV5-6,-,-,TGTGCCAGCAGCTTGGATGCAGGGCCCGTGCAGCCCCAGCATTTT,CASSLDAGPVQPQHF
TRBJ1-3,TRBV5-6,-,-,TGTGCCAGCGGCTTCTGGACGGACGGGGTCTCTGGAAACACCATATATTTT,CASGFWTDGVSGNTIYF
TRBJ2-3,TRBV19,-,-,TGTGCCAGTAGTGAAGACCGCACAGGGCTCGGGACAGATACGCAGTATTTT,CASSEDRTGLGTDTQYF
TRBJ1-3,TRBV7-3,-,-,TGTGCCAGCAGCTTATCAGGGGCCCTCTCTGGAAACACCATATATTTT,CASSLSGALSGNTIYF
TRBJ2-1,TRBV10-1,-,-,TGCGCTAGCAGTCTACAGCAGGCATACAATGAGCAGTTCTTC,CASSLQQAYNEQFF
TRBJ2-2,TRBV28,-,-,TGTGCCAGCAGTGGCCTCGCCCGCGGGGCCGGGGAGCTGTTTTTT,CASSGLARGAGELFF
TRBJ1-1,TRBV5-6,few,-,TGTGCCAGCAGCTTGTCCAGGGTAGGATGGACTGAAGCTTTCTTT,CASSLSRVGWTEAFF
TRBJ2-1,TRBV7-9,once,TRBD2,TGTGCCAGCAGCTCGCGGGGACTAGCGGACAATGAGCAGTTCTTC,CASSSRGLADNEQFF
TRBJ2-3,TRBV7-6,-,-,TGTGCCAGCAGCCTGGGGACAACAGGTACGCAGTATTTT,CASSLGTTGTQYF
TRBJ2-5,TRBV6-1,-,TRBD2,TGTGCCAGCAGTGAAGCCGGAGCGGGACAAGAGACCCAGTACTTC,CASSEAGAGQETQYF
TRBJ2-1,TRBV5-1,-,TRBD2,TGCGCCAGCAGCTTGGCCTTAGCGGGGGTTCTTGAGCAGTTCTTC,CASSLALAGVLEQFF
TRBJ1-1,TRBV19,-,-,TGTGCCAGTAAGGACAGGAACACTGAAGCTTTCTTT,CASKDRNTEAFF
TRBJ1-1,TRBV7-9,few,-,TGTGCCAGCAGCTTAGTGGGGGGAGGAAATACTGAAGCTTTCTTT,CASSLVGGGNTEAFF
TRBJ2-1,TRBV6-6,-,-,TGTGCCAGCAGTCCACAGGCAGAAGGTTACTACAATGAGCAGTTCTTC,CASSPQAEGYYNEQFF
TRBJ1-6,TRBV18,-,TRBD1,TGTGCCAGCTCACCCCGGGACAGTCTGTGGACACCCCTCCACTTT,CASSPRDSLWTPLHF
TRBJ2-3,TRBV2,-,-,TGTGCCAGCACCGGTCGCCTCACAGATACGCAGTATTTT,CASTGRLTDTQYF
TRBJ1-2,TRBV5-6,-,-,TGTGCCAGCAGCTCCCCCCGAGGACAGACTAACTATGGCTACACCTTC,CASSSPRGQTNYGYTF
TRBJ1-1,TRBV28,-,-,TGTGCCAGCACCCTACGGGATCTCGGCACTGAAGCTTTCTTT,CASTLRDLGTEAFF
TRBJ2-3,TRBV7-9,-,TRBD1,TGTGCCAGCATCGCCGGGACAGGGGAAGATACGCAGTATTTT,CASIAGTGEDTQYF
TRBJ2-2,TRBV5-1,-,TRBD2,TGCGCCAGCAGCACGGCCATCGGGGGGGCCTTCGGGGAGCTGTTTTTT,CASSTAIGGAFGELFF
TRBJ2-7,TRBV5-5,-,TRBD1,TGTGCCAGCAGCTTGTTACCGGGACAGGGCTCCTACGAGCAGTACTTC,CASSLLPGQGSYEQYF
TRBJ1-1,TRBV29-1,-,-,TGCAGCGTTGACAGGGGTTCGTACACTGAAGCTTTCTTT,CSVDRGSYTEAFF
TRBJ2-6,TRBV19,-,-,TGTGCCAGTAAGAGGCAATCTGGGGCCAACGTCCTGACTTTC,CASKRQSGANVLTF
TRBJ1-4,TRBV5-4,-,-,TGTGCCAGCAGCTCGGGGGGGGTTAATGAAAAACTGTTTTTT,CASSSGGVNEKLFF
TRBJ2-7,TRBV5-5,-,-,TGTGCCAGCAGCACAGGGTTATCTCAGGCCACCCAGTACTTC,CASSTGLSQATQYF
TRBJ2-7,TRBV19,-,-,TGTGCCAGTAGCGGGAGAGGATACGAGCAGTACTTC,CASSGRGYEQYF
TRBJ1-2,TRBV15,-,-,TGTGCCACCAGCAGAGTTGGCTTTCAGGCTACTAACTATGGCTACACCTTC,CATSRVGFQATNYGYTF
TRBJ1-5,TRBV6-1,-,-,TGTGCCAGCAGTGAAGGGTCCCGGCAGCCCCAGCATTTT,CASSEGSRQPQHF
TRBJ2-7,TRBV4-2,few,-,TGTGCCAGCAGCCAAGATCTTGACAGGTCATACGAGCAGTACTTC,CASSQDLDRSYEQYF
TRBJ2-1,TRBV5-1,-,TRBD2,TGCGCCAGTAAAACCGGGCTAGCGGGAGTCAATGAGCAGTTCTTC,CASKTGLAGVNEQFF
TRBJ2-3,TRBV10-2,few,-,TGCGCCAGCAGCCCAATGCAGCGGGGCACAGATACGCAGTATTTT,CASSPMQRGTDTQYF
TRBJ1-2,TRBV30,-,TRBD1,TGTGCCTGGTCTGGGACAGGGTATGGCTACACCTTC,CAWSGTGYGYTF
TRBJ1-2,TRBV25-1,-,TRBD1,TGTGCCAGCAGTGGAAGACGGACAGGGGATCCTACCTATGGCTACACCTTC,CASSGRRTGDPTYGYTF
TRBJ2-7,TRBV19,few,TRBD2,TGTGCCAGTAGTATACGGGAGGGCCTCGAGCAGTACTTC,CASSIREGLEQYF
TRBJ2-2,TRBV30,-,-,TGTGCCTGGAGCCGCGGGTCCGGGGAGCTGTTTTTT,CAWSRGSGELFF
TRBJ2-6,TRBV6-1,-,-,TGTGCCAGCGGTATCAGGGATGGGGCCAACGTCCTGACTTTC,CASGIRDGANVLTF
TRBJ2-1,TRBV6-6,once,-,TGTGCCAGCATAGGGGGTGATGAGCAGTTCTTC,CASIGGDEQFF